The rows below give T cell receptor beta chains drawn from one sample of a study of blood T cells in healthy people across ages. TCRdb processed the 5' RACE reads anew with MiXCR; each CDR3 protein has one entry. The table records about 780,000 distinct CDR3 sequences, 35% to 50% of them present only once. Sequences were obtained from blood. The receptors derive from a man older than 75 in good health. The CDR3 runs from the conserved cysteine through the conserved F or W. The order of the fields is J gene, D gene, clone size, V gene, CDR3 DNA, CDR3 protein. A D gene is named only where the DNA matches it firmly. Clone size is not always given. Where it is, it says once, few, many or a class for expanded clones.

j_call: TRBJ2-3
d_call: NA
clone_size: NA
v_call: TRBV20-1
cdr3_nt: TGCAGTGCTTCGATCCTCCTGGGAGGAGATACGCAGTATTTT
cdr3_aa: CSASILLGGDTQYF

j_call: TRBJ1-1
d_call: NA
clone_size: NA
v_call: TRBV25-1
cdr3_nt: TGTGCCAGCAGTGAATACGCAGGGGCGGACACTGAAGCTTTCTTT
cdr3_aa: CASSEYAGADTEAFF

j_call: TRBJ2-7
d_call: TRBD1
clone_size: few
v_call: TRBV5-5
cdr3_nt: TGTGCCAGCAGCTTCGAGGGGGCGCGTGAGCAGTACTTC
cdr3_aa: CASSFEGAREQYF

j_call: TRBJ1-1
d_call: NA
clone_size: NA
v_call: TRBV29-1
cdr3_nt: TGCAGCGTGATGAGGGATAGGAACACTGAAGCTTTCTTT
cdr3_aa: CSVMRDRNTEAFF

j_call: TRBJ2-1
d_call: TRBD1
clone_size: NA
v_call: TRBV5-1
cdr3_nt: TGCGCCAGCAGCTCCGGGACAGGGGGGCCCTACAATGAGCAGTTCTTC
cdr3_aa: CASSSGTGGPYNEQFF

j_call: TRBJ2-1
d_call: NA
clone_size: NA
v_call: TRBV29-1
cdr3_nt: TGCAGCGTTTCGGACGGAGAGCAGTTCTTC
cdr3_aa: CSVSDGEQFF

j_call: TRBJ2-5
d_call: TRBD1
clone_size: few
v_call: TRBV20-1
cdr3_nt: TGCAGTGCTAGAGATTGGCAGGACAGGGTCGACGGGGGAGAGACCCAGTACTTC
cdr3_aa: CSARDWQDRVDGGETQYF

j_call: TRBJ2-5
d_call: NA
clone_size: few
v_call: TRBV20-1
cdr3_nt: TGCAGTGCTAGATTCATAGGACAAAAAGAGACCCAGTACTTC
cdr3_aa: CSARFIGQKETQYF

j_call: TRBJ2-1
d_call: NA
clone_size: NA
v_call: TRBV20-1
cdr3_nt: TGCAGTGCACGGACCGGTACGCTTCAAAATGAGCAGTTCTTC
cdr3_aa: CSARTGTLQNEQFF

j_call: TRBJ2-5
d_call: NA
clone_size: NA
v_call: TRBV10-3
cdr3_nt: TGTGCCATCAGGCCCACCATCGCGGAGACCCAGTACTTC
cdr3_aa: CAIRPTIAETQYF

j_call: TRBJ2-7
d_call: NA
clone_size: NA
v_call: TRBV27
cdr3_nt: TGTGCCAGCAGTTTTTGGGGGTATAACGAGCAGTACTTC
cdr3_aa: CASSFWGYNEQYF

j_call: TRBJ2-3
d_call: NA
clone_size: few
v_call: TRBV7-2
cdr3_nt: TGTGCCAGCAGCTTAGAGGAGTCAGGAGGATTCGTCACAGATACGCAGTATTTT
cdr3_aa: CASSLEESGGFVTDTQYF

j_call: TRBJ2-3
d_call: NA
clone_size: NA
v_call: TRBV7-3
cdr3_nt: TGTGCCAGCAGCTTAAACTCCCGCACAGATACGCAGTATTTT
cdr3_aa: CASSLNSRTDTQYF

j_call: TRBJ2-7
d_call: TRBD2
clone_size: many
v_call: TRBV14
cdr3_nt: TGTGCCAGCAGCTTCAGCGGGAGGACAACCTACGAGCAGTACTTC
cdr3_aa: CASSFSGRTTYEQYF

j_call: TRBJ2-2
d_call: TRBD2
clone_size: NA
v_call: TRBV20-1
cdr3_nt: TGCAGTGCTAGGACTAGCGGGACGACCGGGGAGCTGTTTTTT
cdr3_aa: CSARTSGTTGELFF

j_call: TRBJ2-4
d_call: TRBD1
clone_size: once
v_call: TRBV12-3/TRBV12-4
cdr3_nt: TGTGCCAGCAGTTTTACAGGGGAAAAAAACATTCAGTACTTC
cdr3_aa: CASSFTGEKNIQYF

j_call: TRBJ2-6
d_call: NA
clone_size: few
v_call: TRBV6-5
cdr3_nt: TGTGCCAGCACCCTAATGGGCTCCGGGGCCAACGTCCTGACTTTC
cdr3_aa: CASTLMGSGANVLTF

j_call: TRBJ2-6
d_call: NA
clone_size: few
v_call: TRBV12-3/TRBV12-4
cdr3_nt: TGTGCCAGCGGGGGAGTCGTCAGTTCTGGGGCCAACGTCCTGACTTTC
cdr3_aa: CASGGVVSSGANVLTF

j_call: TRBJ1-2
d_call: NA
clone_size: NA
v_call: TRBV7-2
cdr3_nt: TGTGCCAGCAGCTTAGAAACAGGGAGCAAGAGTGGCTACACCTTC
cdr3_aa: CASSLETGSKSGYTF

j_call: TRBJ2-7
d_call: NA
clone_size: few
v_call: TRBV7-9
cdr3_nt: TGTGCCAGCAGCTTAGAAGTGGGCAGCGAGCAGTACTTC
cdr3_aa: CASSLEVGSEQYF

j_call: TRBJ2-5
d_call: NA
clone_size: NA
v_call: TRBV6-6
cdr3_nt: TGTGCCAGCAATCGGGGAGCAGAGACCCAGTACTTC
cdr3_aa: CASNRGAETQYF

j_call: TRBJ1-1
d_call: NA
clone_size: many
v_call: TRBV12-3/TRBV12-4
cdr3_nt: TGTGCCAGCAGTTTATCCGGGGGGGGGACTGAAGCTTTCTTT
cdr3_aa: CASSLSGGGTEAFF

j_call: TRBJ2-3
d_call: NA
clone_size: NA
v_call: TRBV10-3
cdr3_nt: TGTGCCATCAGAAGTGGGGTGGATCAAGATACGCAGTATTTT
cdr3_aa: CAIRSGVDQDTQYF

j_call: TRBJ2-1
d_call: NA
clone_size: few
v_call: TRBV5-1
cdr3_nt: TGCGCCAGCAAGAAAGATAGCGGCAATGAGCAGTTCTTC
cdr3_aa: CASKKDSGNEQFF

j_call: TRBJ2-5
d_call: NA
clone_size: NA
v_call: TRBV5-5
cdr3_nt: TGTGCCAGCAGCTTTCCGGCGTACCAAGAGACCCAGTACTTC
cdr3_aa: CASSFPAYQETQYF

j_call: TRBJ2-1
d_call: NA
clone_size: NA
v_call: TRBV12-3/TRBV12-4
cdr3_nt: TGTGCCAGCAGTTTAGTATTAACCTCGGACCGGCGGTTCTTC
cdr3_aa: CASSLVLTSDRRFF

j_call: TRBJ2-6
d_call: NA
clone_size: once
v_call: TRBV25-1
cdr3_nt: TGTGCCGGCAGGGAGATCACTGGGGCCAACGTCCTGACTTTC
cdr3_aa: CAGREITGANVLTF

j_call: TRBJ2-5
d_call: NA
clone_size: few
v_call: TRBV3-1
cdr3_nt: TGTGCCAGCAGCCAAGATCGCGACGGACTTTTTGGGGAGCAGTACTTC
cdr3_aa: CASSQDRDGLFGEQYF

j_call: TRBJ1-5
d_call: NA
clone_size: NA
v_call: TRBV4-2
cdr3_nt: TGTGCCAGCAGCCAAGATATCGGCAGGGATCAGCCCCAGCATTTT
cdr3_aa: CASSQDIGRDQPQHF

j_call: TRBJ2-7
d_call: TRBD2
clone_size: NA
v_call: TRBV29-1
cdr3_nt: TGCAGCGTGGGGGGACTAGCGGGAGGACTCCTCTCCTACGAGCAGTACTTC
cdr3_aa: CSVGGLAGGLLSYEQYF

j_call: TRBJ1-2
d_call: NA
clone_size: NA
v_call: TRBV12-3/TRBV12-4
cdr3_nt: TGTGCCAGCAGTTTATCTTACCTGTCAGAGCTTGGTGGCTACACCTTC
cdr3_aa: CASSLSYLSELGGYTF

j_call: TRBJ2-1
d_call: NA
clone_size: many
v_call: TRBV7-2
cdr3_nt: TGTGCCAGCAGCCTTGAAACCGGGCATGAGCAGTTCTTC
cdr3_aa: CASSLETGHEQFF

j_call: TRBJ2-5
d_call: NA
clone_size: NA
v_call: TRBV12-3/TRBV12-4
cdr3_nt: TGTGCCAGCAGTTCAGCGGAGGGGAGAGAGCAGTACTTC
cdr3_aa: CASSSAEGREQYF

j_call: TRBJ2-1
d_call: NA
clone_size: few
v_call: TRBV14
cdr3_nt: TGTGCCAGCAGCCAAGACGGAGGGAACCCCTCCTACAATGAGCAGTTCTTC
cdr3_aa: CASSQDGGNPSYNEQFF

j_call: TRBJ2-3
d_call: TRBD2
clone_size: NA
v_call: TRBV12-3/TRBV12-4
cdr3_nt: TGTGCCAGCAGTCCAGAAGCGGGAGTGGATACGCAGTATTTT
cdr3_aa: CASSPEAGVDTQYF

j_call: TRBJ2-3
d_call: TRBD2
clone_size: NA
v_call: TRBV20-1
cdr3_nt: TGCAGTGCCTCATCTAGCGGCCTCACAGATACGCAGTATTTT
cdr3_aa: CSASSSGLTDTQYF

j_call: TRBJ2-7
d_call: TRBD2
clone_size: NA
v_call: TRBV7-9
cdr3_nt: TGTGCCAGCAGCTTTCCAGCGGGAGTGAACTACGAGCAGTACTTC
cdr3_aa: CASSFPAGVNYEQYF

j_call: TRBJ1-2
d_call: NA
clone_size: few
v_call: TRBV28
cdr3_nt: TGTGCCAGCAGGTACCCGACAGAGACTAACTATGGCTACACCTTC
cdr3_aa: CASRYPTETNYGYTF

j_call: TRBJ2-7
d_call: TRBD2
clone_size: few
v_call: TRBV7-9
cdr3_nt: TGTGCCAGCAGCCCCCGGCCAGGGACTAGCGGGATGTACGAGCAGTACTTC
cdr3_aa: CASSPRPGTSGMYEQYF

j_call: TRBJ2-5
d_call: TRBD2
clone_size: NA
v_call: TRBV12-3/TRBV12-4
cdr3_nt: TGTGCCGGCAGTTCGGGGGGACTAGCGGGCCCCGCGCAGTACTTC
cdr3_aa: CAGSSGGLAGPAQYF

j_call: TRBJ2-2
d_call: TRBD1
clone_size: once
v_call: TRBV7-3
cdr3_nt: TGTGCCAGCAGCTCAAGGGGGACAGCGAACACCGGGGAGCTGTTTTTT
cdr3_aa: CASSSRGTANTGELFF

j_call: TRBJ2-5
d_call: NA
clone_size: few
v_call: TRBV27
cdr3_nt: TGTGCCAGCAGCCGAGGTGGATGGGAGACCCAGTACTTC
cdr3_aa: CASSRGGWETQYF

j_call: TRBJ2-5
d_call: TRBD2
clone_size: NA
v_call: TRBV2
cdr3_nt: TGTGCCAGCAGTGGGGGACCTGCGGGAGACCAAGAGACCCAGTACTTC
cdr3_aa: CASSGGPAGDQETQYF

j_call: TRBJ2-3
d_call: NA
clone_size: NA
v_call: TRBV20-1
cdr3_nt: TGCAGTGCTAGGTTGGGTAGCGCCTACACAGGTACGCAGTATTTT
cdr3_aa: CSARLGSAYTGTQYF

j_call: TRBJ2-7
d_call: NA
clone_size: NA
v_call: TRBV3-1
cdr3_nt: TGTGCCAGCAGCCAAGAAGAACAGTTTTCCGAGCAGTACTTC
cdr3_aa: CASSQEEQFSEQYF

j_call: TRBJ1-2
d_call: TRBD1
clone_size: NA
v_call: TRBV4-2
cdr3_nt: TGTGCCAGCAGACGGAAACCGACGGACAGGGGTCCTAACTATGGCTACACCTTC
cdr3_aa: CASRRKPTDRGPNYGYTF

j_call: TRBJ1-2
d_call: NA
clone_size: many
v_call: TRBV20-1
cdr3_nt: TGCAGTGCTAGCCCCACTATGGACTATGGCTACACCTTC
cdr3_aa: CSASPTMDYGYTF